This is a list of T cell receptor beta chains from one sample in a study of blood T cell repertoires in COVID-19. Sequencing used immunoSEQ multiplex PCR; TCRdb keeps in-frame clones, though not all of them. The sample records around 200,000 clones, approximately 84% being singletons. The sample taken for sequencing was peripheral blood. These receptor sequences come from a human donor in a cohort sampled during active COVID-19. CDR3s include the opening cysteine and the closing phenylalanine or tryptophan. Fields, in order: clone size, V gene, J gene, CDR3 length, D gene, CDR3 DNA, CDR3 protein. The D gene is left open where the match is weak. The size field is filled for only some rows; it gives once, few, many or a size class.

few	TRBV6-5	TRBJ1-5	12	NA	TGTGCCCCCACAGATAGCAATCAGCCCCAGCATTTT	CAPTDSNQPQHF
NA	TRBV19	TRBJ1-2	11	TRBD1	TGTGCCAGTAGTTACACAGGGGACCTACTCTTC	CASSYTGDLLF
few	TRBV20-1	TRBJ1-1	13	NA	TGCAGTGCTAGTACAGGGAGGGAGACTGAAGCTTTCTTT	CSASTGRETEAFF
NA	TRBV11-2	TRBJ1-1	12	NA	TGTGCCAGCAGCTTAGCCGGCACTGAAGCTTTCTTT	CASSLAGTEAFF
NA	TRBV19	TRBJ2-2	13	NA	TGTGCCAGTAGTACCCCAGGGTCCGGGGAGCTGTTTTTT	CASSTPGSGELFF
NA	TRBV12-3/TRBV12-4	TRBJ1-1	13	NA	TGTGCCAGCAGTTTAACAGGGCCCACTGAAGCTTTCTTT	CASSLTGPTEAFF
NA	TRBV7-9	TRBJ2-2	15	NA	TGTGCCAGCAGCGCCGGGACAACGAACACCGGGGAGCTGTTTTTT	CASSAGTTNTGELFF
NA	TRBV6-5	TRBJ1-4	15	NA	TGTGCCAGCAGCGGGACACTTGCAACTAATGAAAAACTGTTTTTT	CASSGTLATNEKLFF
NA	TRBV25-1	TRBJ2-7	13	NA	TGTGCCAGCAGTGAATCCAGGTGGTCCGAGCAGTACTTC	CASSESRWSEQYF
few	TRBV19	TRBJ1-2	15	NA	TGTGCCAGTAGCCCTTCTACAGGGATTGGCTATGGCTACACCTTC	CASSPSTGIGYGYTF
NA	TRBV12-3/TRBV12-4	TRBJ1-4	13	NA	TGTGCCAGCAGCCTCGGACATAATGAAAAACTGTTTTTT	CASSLGHNEKLFF
NA	TRBV19	TRBJ2-1	14	NA	TGTGCCAGTAGTCCCCGAAACAACAACAATGAGCAGTTCTTC	CASSPRNNNNEQFF
NA	TRBV21-1	TRBJ2-1	16	NA	TGTGCCAGCAGCAAACATTCAGGGTCATACTACAATGAGCAGTTCTTC	CASSKHSGSYYNEQFF
NA	TRBV5-1	TRBJ2-1	16	TRBD2	TGCGCCAGCAGCCATTCGGGCGGGAGCTCCTACAATGAGCAGTTCTTC	CASSHSGGSSYNEQFF
NA	TRBV7-9	TRBJ2-2	17	NA	TGTGCCAGCAGCCCCCCCAGACGGAGCCTGAACACCGGGGAGCTGTTTTTT	CASSPPRRSLNTGELFF
NA	TRBV12-3/TRBV12-4	TRBJ1-3	13	NA	TGTGCCAGCACACAGGCCTCTGGAAACACCATATATTTT	CASTQASGNTIYF
NA	TRBV7-6	TRBJ2-2	17	NA	TGTGCCAGCAGCTTACCGGAGGGCCTTGGGGACACCGGGGAGCTGTTTTTT	CASSLPEGLGDTGELFF
once	TRBV5-1	TRBJ1-2	17	NA	TGCGCCAGCAGCTTGGACCGGGGGGACTATACTAACTATGGCTACACCTTC	CASSLDRGDYTNYGYTF
NA	TRBV29-1	TRBJ1-2	14	NA	TGCAGCGTTGAAGATGAGCCCGGAGGAGACGGCTACACCTTC	CSVEDEPGGDGYTF
NA	TRBV5-1	TRBJ2-5	16	TRBD2	TGCGCCAGCAGCGGGGGACTAGCGGGGGCCCAAGAGACCCAGTACTTC	CASSGGLAGAQETQYF
few	TRBV2	TRBJ2-5	13	NA	TGTGCCAGCAGTGAATCCAGGCAAGAGACCCAGTACTTC	CASSESRQETQYF
NA	TRBV9	TRBJ1-1	13	NA	TGTGCCAGCAGCACAGCCGCCAACACTGAAGCTTTCTTT	CASSTAANTEAFF
NA	TRBV2	TRBJ2-7	14	TRBD2	TGTGCCAGCAGCGACCAGGGACTAGCGAACGAGCAGTACTTC	CASSDQGLANEQYF
once	TRBV6-5	TRBJ2-7	16	NA	TGTGCCAGCAGTTACTCGACGGTACAGCCACTCTACGAGCAGTACTTC	CASSYSTVQPLYEQYF
once	TRBV20-1	TRBJ1-5	13	NA	TGCAGTGCTAGTCCAGGGGAGGGTCAGCCCCAGCATTTT	CSASPGEGQPQHF
NA	TRBV7-6	TRBJ1-2	13	TRBD1	TGTGCCAGCAGCCGACAGGGGGGCTATGGCTACACCTTC	CASSRQGGYGYTF
NA	TRBV6-5	TRBJ2-7	13	TRBD1	TGTGCCAGCAGACCGACAGGGGGCGGCGAGCAGTACTTC	CASRPTGGGEQYF